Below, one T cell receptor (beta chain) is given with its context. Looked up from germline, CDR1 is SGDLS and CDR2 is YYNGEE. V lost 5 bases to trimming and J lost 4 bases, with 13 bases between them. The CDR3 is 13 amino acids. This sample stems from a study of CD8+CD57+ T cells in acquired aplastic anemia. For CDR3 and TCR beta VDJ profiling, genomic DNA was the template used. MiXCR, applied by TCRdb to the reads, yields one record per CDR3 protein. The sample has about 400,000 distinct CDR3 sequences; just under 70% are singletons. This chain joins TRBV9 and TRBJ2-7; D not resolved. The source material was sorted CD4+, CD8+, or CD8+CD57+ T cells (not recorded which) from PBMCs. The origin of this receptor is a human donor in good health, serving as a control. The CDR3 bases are TGTGCCAGCAGTGAAGTTCAGTCGTACGAGCAGTACTTC. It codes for CASSEVQSYEQYF.